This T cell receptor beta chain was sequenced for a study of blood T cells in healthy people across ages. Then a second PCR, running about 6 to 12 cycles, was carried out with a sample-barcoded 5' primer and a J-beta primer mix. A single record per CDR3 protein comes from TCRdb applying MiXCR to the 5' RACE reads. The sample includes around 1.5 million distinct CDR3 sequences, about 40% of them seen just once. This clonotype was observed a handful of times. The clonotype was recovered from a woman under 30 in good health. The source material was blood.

CDR3 DNA: TGCGCCAGCAGCCAGATAGGACAGGCCTGGGCCAAAAACATTCAGTACTTC. This encodes CASSQIGQAWAKNIQYF. This sequence joins TRBV4-1 and TRBJ2-4, with 7 nucleotides matching TRBD1. Germline values: CDR1 MGHRA, CDR2 YSYEKL. Trimming removed 3 bases from V and 1 base from J; junction bases left unmatched: 9. This CDR3 is 17 amino acids long.